Below, 8 T cell receptor beta chains from the same sample are listed, as sequenced in a study of cytomegalovirus exposure and HLA in healthy donors. It was with 60 Vbeta and 13 Jbeta primers that the PCR ran. This table comes from immunoSEQ multiplex PCR, and its TCRdb copy is limited to in-frame clones, with some not included. The sample records some 52,000 clones, approximately 70% being singletons. Material for sequencing was PBMCs. These receptors all come from a man between 18 and 35 years old in good health and CMV-seronegative.

The chain recombines TRBV5-1 with TRBJ2-1; 13 nucleotides agree with TRBD2. The V gene end was trimmed by 0 bases and the J gene end by 7 bases; junction bases not matched to a gene: 4. Germline values: CDR1 SGHRS, CDR2 YFSETQ. The CDR3 has 16 amino acids. CDR3 amino acids: CASSLDGLAGVNEQFF. CDR3 in DNA: TGCGCCAGCAGCTTGGATGGACTAGCGGGAGTAAATGAGCAGTTCTTC.

This chain uses TRBV6-4 with TRBJ1-1, with D perhaps TRBD1 (5 bases). The germline V gene has CDR1 MRHNA and CDR2 SNTAGT. This CDR3 region has 14 residues. V dropped 4 bases and J dropped 3 bases, with 12 bases sitting between them. Written as DNA, the CDR3 is TGTGCCAGCAGTGTCCGGGAGGGGCACACTGAAGCTTTCTTT. Its translation is CASSVREGHTEAFF.

The chain couples TRBV7-6 to TRBJ1-1; 7 bases agree with TRBD1. The CDR3 consists of 14 residues. The germline CDR1 and CDR2 sequences are SGHVS and FNYEAQ. J lost 3 bases, V lost 3 bases, and 4 bases had no gene match. The chain's CDR3 is CASSLATGYTEAFF. The CDR3 DNA sequence: TGTGCCAGCAGCTTGGCGACAGGGTACACTGAAGCTTTCTTT. Drawing the rest from reference TRBV7-6 and TRBJ1-1, the complete variable domain is GAGVSQSPRYKVTKRGQDVALRCDPISGHVSLYWYRQALGQGPEFLTYFNYEAQQDKSGLPNDRFSAERPEGSISTLTIQRTEQRDSAMYRCASSLATGYTEAFFGQGTRLTVV.

This clone has only a few counts. V is TRBV10-2 and J is TRBJ1-1; D is perhaps TRBD1 (6 bases). This CDR3 spans 13 amino acids. The germline V gene encodes CDR1 WSHSY and CDR2 SAAADI. V gave up 4 bases and J gave up 9 bases, with 15 bases separating them. CDR3 sequence: CASSGAGALKAFF. CDR3 nucleotide sequence: TGCGCCAGCAGTGGGGCAGGGGCCCTTAAAGCTTTCTTT.

This clone was observed once. V usage is TRBV5-4 and J usage is TRBJ2-3; 9 bases agree with TRBD2. Germline lookup yields CDR1 SGHNT and CDR2 YYREEE (reference sequence). CDR3 length: 18 amino acids. V shed 0 bases, J shed 0 bases, and the junction held 8 bases outside the gene matches. The DNA for the CDR3 is TGTGCCAGCAGCTTGGATGGGATAGCGGGAGCCAGCACAGATACGCAGTATTTT. Translation gives CASSLDGIAGASTDTQYF.

The chain has TRBV30 and TRBJ2-7; a weak D match, TRBD1 (6 bases). CDR3 length equals 11 residues. V was cut by 1 base and J by 7 bases, with 8 bases left in between. Per the germline V gene, CDR1 is GTSNPN and CDR2 is SVGIG (reference sequence). The DNA of the CDR3 is TGTGCCTGGAGTGACGACAGGGAGCAGTACTTC. Protein: CAWSDDREQYF.

V and J are TRBV6-6 and TRBJ1-2; 10 nucleotides agree with TRBD1. V lost 0 bases and J lost 8; bases outside the gene matches: 6. The germline V gene has CDR1 MNHNY and CDR2 SVGAGI (reference sequence). The CDR3 sequence is 15 residues long. The CDR3, as DNA: TGTGCCAGCAGTTACTCGGGGACAGGGGATAAGGGCTACACCTTC. Its translation is CASSYSGTGDKGYTF.

The V gene is TRBV7-9, the J gene TRBJ2-7; 14 nucleotides line up with TRBD2. Looked up from germline, CDR1 is SEHNR and CDR2 is FQNEAQ (reference sequence). V was pared by 5 bases and J by 7 bases, with 4 bases of the junction left unmatched. The CDR3 is 14 residues long. The CDR3 sequence is CASSTGTSGSEQYF. The CDR3 DNA sequence: TGTGCCAGCAGCACCGGGACTAGCGGGAGTGAGCAGTACTTC. Based on the CDR3 plus reference TRBV7-9 and TRBJ2-7, the full variable domain is DTGVSQNPRHKITKRGQNVTFRCDPISEHNRLYWYRQTLGQGPEFLTYFQNEAQLEKSRLLSDRFSAERPKGSFSTLEIQRTEQGDSAMYLCASSTGTSGSEQYFGPGTRLTVT.